Sequencing of this T cell receptor beta chain was carried out in a study of regulatory T cells. Every patient with CD3G deficiency had evidence of autoimmunity. Patients aged 2 to 39 years had fewer naive T cells. Study results and caveats: Regulatory T cells showed the strongest V-J pair restriction and V/J gene skewing among patient repertoires.

Germline CDR1 and CDR2: MNHEY and SVGAGI. V gave up 6 bases and J gave up 4 bases, with 13 bases separating them. The CDR3 has 14 residues. Amplification used 52 TRBV primers and 13 TRBJ primers. Sequencing used immunoSEQ multiplex PCR; TCRdb keeps in-frame clones, though not all of them. The sample has 17,000 or so clones; more than 90% are singletons. Comment on this clone: Its specificity is not known.

The receptor was isolated from a person under 35 with CD3G deficiency. The genes are TRBV6-5 and TRBJ1-3, with D tentatively TRBD1 (6 bases). What was sequenced was CD8+ T cells sorted from blood. DNA for the CDR3: TGTGCCAGCAGCCCGGGGAGGGGGGGAAACACCATATATTTT. Protein sequence: CASSPGRGGNTIYF.